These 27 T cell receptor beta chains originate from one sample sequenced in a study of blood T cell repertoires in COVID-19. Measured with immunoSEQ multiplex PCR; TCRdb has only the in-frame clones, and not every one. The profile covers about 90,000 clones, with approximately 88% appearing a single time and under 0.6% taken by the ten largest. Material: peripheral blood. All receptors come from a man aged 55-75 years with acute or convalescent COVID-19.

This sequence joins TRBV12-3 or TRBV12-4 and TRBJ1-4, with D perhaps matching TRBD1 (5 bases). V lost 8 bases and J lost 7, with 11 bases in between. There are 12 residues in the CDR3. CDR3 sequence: CASSPGGEKLFF. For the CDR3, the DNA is TGTGCCAGCTCACCCGGGGGTGAAAAACTGTTTTTT.

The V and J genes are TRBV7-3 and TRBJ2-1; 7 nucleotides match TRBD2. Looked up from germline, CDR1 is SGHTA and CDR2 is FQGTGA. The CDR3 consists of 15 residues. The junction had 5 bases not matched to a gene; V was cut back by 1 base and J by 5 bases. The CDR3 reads CASSLNPSGNNEQFF. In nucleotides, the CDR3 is TGTGCCAGCAGCTTAAACCCTAGCGGAAACAATGAGCAGTTCTTC.

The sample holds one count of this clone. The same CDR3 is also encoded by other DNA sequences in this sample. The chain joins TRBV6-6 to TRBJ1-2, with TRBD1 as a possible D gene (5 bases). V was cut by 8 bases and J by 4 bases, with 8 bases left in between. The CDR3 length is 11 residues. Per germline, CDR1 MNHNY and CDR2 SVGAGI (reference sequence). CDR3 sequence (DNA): TGTGCCAGCGGGGGACTCTATGGCTACACCTTC. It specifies CASGGLYGYTF.

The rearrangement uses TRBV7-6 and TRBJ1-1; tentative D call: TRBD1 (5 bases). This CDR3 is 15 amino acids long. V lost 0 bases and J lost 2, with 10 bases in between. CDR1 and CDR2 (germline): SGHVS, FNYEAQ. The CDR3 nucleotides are TGTGCCAGCAGCTTAGCGGGAGGGGTTAACACTGAAGCTTTCTTT. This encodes CASSLAGGVNTEAFF.

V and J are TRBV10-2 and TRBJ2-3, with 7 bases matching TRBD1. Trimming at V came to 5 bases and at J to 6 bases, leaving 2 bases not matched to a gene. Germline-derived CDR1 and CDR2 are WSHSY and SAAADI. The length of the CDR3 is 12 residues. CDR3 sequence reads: CASSRGLDTQYF. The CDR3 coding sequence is TGCGCCAGCAGTAGGGGGCTGGATACGCAGTATTTT.

Here the CDR3 reads CASSRTGLNTGELFF. The CDR3 nucleotides are TGTGCCAGCAGCAGAACAGGCCTGAACACCGGGGAGCTGTTTTTT. The chain recombines TRBV6-5 with TRBJ2-2; the D gene is possibly TRBD1 (5 bases). Trimming pared 6 bases from V and 1 base from J, leaving 12 bases between. The CDR3 is made up of 15 amino acids. In germline, CDR1 is MNHEY, CDR2 SVGAGI.

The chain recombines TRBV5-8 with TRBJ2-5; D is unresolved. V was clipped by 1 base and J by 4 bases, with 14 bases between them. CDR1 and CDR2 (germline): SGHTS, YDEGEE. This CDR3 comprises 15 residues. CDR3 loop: CASSLLRDSGETQYF. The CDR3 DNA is TGTGCCAGCAGCTTGTTACGAGATTCAGGAGAGACCCAGTACTTC.

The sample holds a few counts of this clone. The CDR3 loop reads CASSISGGTSDTQYF. CDR3 nucleotides: TGTGCCAGTAGTATATCCGGGGGAACCTCAGATACGCAGTATTTT. The V call is TRBV19, the J call TRBJ2-3, with D possibly being TRBD2 (6 bases). V was trimmed by 2 bases and J by 4 bases, leaving 13 bases between them. The germline CDR1 and CDR2 sequences are LNHDA and SQIVND (reference sequence). CDR3 length equals 15 residues.

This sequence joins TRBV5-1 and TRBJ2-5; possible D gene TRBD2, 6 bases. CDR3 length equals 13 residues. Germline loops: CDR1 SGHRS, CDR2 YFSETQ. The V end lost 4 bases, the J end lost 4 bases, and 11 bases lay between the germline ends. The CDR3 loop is CASSPGLGETQYF. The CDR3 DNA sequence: TGCGCCAGCAGCCCGGGACTGGGAGAGACCCAGTACTTC.

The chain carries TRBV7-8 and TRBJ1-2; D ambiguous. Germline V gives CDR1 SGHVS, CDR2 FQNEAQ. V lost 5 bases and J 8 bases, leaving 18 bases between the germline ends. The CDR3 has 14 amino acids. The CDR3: CASSLLARSGGYTF. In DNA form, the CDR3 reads TGTGCCAGCAGCCTACTGGCTAGGTCGGGAGGCTACACCTTC.

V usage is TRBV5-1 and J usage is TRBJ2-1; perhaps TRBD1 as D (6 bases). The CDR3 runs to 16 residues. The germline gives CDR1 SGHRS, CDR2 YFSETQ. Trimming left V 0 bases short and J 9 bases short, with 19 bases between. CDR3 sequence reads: CASSLASGQRAGEQFF. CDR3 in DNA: TGCGCCAGCAGCTTGGCTTCTGGACAGAGGGCCGGTGAGCAGTTCTTC.

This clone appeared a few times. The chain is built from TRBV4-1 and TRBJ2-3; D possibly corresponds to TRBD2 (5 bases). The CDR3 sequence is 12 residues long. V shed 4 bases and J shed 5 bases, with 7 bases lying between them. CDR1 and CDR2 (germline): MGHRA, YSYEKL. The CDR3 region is CASSLSGDTQYF. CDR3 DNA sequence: TGCGCCAGCAGCCTGAGCGGAGATACGCAGTATTTT.

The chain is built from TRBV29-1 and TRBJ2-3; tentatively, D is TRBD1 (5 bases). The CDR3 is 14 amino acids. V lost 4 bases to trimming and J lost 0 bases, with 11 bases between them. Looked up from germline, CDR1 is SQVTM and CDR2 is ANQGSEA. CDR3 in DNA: TGCAGCGTTGCAGGGCTACCTAGCACAGATACGCAGTATTTT. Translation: CSVAGLPSTDTQYF.

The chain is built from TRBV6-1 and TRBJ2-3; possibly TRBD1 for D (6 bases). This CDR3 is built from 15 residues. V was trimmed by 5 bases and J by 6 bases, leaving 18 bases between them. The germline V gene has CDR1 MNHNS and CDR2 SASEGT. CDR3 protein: CASSPLQGPRDTQYF. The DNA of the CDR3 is TGTGCCAGCAGTCCACTACAGGGCCCCAGGGATACGCAGTATTTT.

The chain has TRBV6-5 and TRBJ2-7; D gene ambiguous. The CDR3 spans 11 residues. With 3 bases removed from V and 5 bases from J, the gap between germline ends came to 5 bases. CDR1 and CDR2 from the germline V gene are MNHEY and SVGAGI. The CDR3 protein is CASSYGDEQYF. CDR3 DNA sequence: TGTGCCAGCAGTTATGGAGACGAGCAGTACTTC.

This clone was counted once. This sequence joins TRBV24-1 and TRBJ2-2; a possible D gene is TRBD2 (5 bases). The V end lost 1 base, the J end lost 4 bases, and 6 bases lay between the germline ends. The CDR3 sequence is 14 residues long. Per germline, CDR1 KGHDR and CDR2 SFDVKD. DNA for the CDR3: TGTGCCACCAGTGATTTCGGGGTCACCGGGGAGCTGTTTTTT. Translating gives CATSDFGVTGELFF.

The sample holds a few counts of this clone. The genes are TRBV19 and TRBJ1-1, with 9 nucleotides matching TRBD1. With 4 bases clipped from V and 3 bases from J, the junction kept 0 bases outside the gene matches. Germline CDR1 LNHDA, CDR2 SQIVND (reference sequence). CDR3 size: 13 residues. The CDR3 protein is CASSRQGDTEAFF. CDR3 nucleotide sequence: TGTGCCAGTAGTAGACAGGGGGACACTGAAGCTTTCTTT.

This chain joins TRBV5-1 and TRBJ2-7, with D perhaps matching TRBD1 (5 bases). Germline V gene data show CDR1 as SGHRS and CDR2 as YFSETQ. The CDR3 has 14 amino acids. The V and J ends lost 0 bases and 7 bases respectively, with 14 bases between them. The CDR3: CASSLEGRAGEQYF. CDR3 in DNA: TGCGCCAGCAGCTTGGAAGGCAGGGCAGGGGAGCAGTACTTC.

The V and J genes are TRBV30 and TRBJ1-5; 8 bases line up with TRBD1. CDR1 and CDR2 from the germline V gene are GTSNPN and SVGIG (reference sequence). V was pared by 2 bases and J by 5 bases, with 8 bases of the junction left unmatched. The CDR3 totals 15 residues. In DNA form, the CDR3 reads TGTGCCTGGAGTCGAGCAGGGGACAGGTATCAGCCCCAGCATTTT. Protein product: CAWSRAGDRYQPQHF. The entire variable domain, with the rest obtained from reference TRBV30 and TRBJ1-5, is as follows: SQTIHQWPATLVQPVGSPLSLECTVEGTSNPNLYWYRQAAGRGLQLLFYSVGIGQISSEVPQNLSASRPQDRQFILSSKKLLLSDSGFYLCAWSRAGDRYQPQHFGDGTRLSIL.

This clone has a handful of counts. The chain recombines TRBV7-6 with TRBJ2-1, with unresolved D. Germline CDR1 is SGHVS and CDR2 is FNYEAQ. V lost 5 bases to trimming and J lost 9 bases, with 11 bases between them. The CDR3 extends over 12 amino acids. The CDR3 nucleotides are TGTGCCAGCAGCCTCCTCTCGGGTGAGCAGTTCTTC. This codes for CASSLLSGEQFF.

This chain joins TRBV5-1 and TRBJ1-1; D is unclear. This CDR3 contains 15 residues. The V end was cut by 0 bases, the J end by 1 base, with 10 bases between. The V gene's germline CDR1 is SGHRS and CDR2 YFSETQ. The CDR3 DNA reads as TGCGCCAGCAGCTTGGGGCTGGGCTCGAACACTGAAGCTTTCTTT. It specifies CASSLGLGSNTEAFF.

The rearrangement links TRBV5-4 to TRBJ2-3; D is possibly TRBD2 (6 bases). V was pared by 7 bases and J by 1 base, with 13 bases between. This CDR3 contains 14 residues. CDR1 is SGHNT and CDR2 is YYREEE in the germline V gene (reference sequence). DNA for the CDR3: TGTGCCAGCGGACTAATGGGGGGCACAGATACGCAGTATTTT. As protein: CASGLMGGTDTQYF.

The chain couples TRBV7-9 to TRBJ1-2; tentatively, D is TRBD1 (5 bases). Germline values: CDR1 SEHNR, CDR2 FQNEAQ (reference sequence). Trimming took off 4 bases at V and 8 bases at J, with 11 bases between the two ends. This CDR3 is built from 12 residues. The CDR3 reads CASSYLGEGYTF. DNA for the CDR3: TGTGCCAGCAGCTACCTAGGGGAAGGCTACACCTTC.

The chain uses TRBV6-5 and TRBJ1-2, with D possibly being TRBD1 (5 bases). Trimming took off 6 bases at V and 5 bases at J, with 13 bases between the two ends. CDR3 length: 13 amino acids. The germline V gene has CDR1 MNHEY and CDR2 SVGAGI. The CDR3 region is CASSQGVRYGYTF. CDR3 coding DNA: TGTGCCAGCAGCCAAGGGGTTAGGTATGGCTACACCTTC.

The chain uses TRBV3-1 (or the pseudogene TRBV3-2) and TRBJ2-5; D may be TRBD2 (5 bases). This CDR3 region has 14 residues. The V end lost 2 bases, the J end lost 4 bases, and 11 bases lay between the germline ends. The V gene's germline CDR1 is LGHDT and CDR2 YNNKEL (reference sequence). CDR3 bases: TGTGCCAGCAGCCAAACTAGAGGCGGAGAGACCCAGTACTTC. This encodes CASSQTRGGETQYF.

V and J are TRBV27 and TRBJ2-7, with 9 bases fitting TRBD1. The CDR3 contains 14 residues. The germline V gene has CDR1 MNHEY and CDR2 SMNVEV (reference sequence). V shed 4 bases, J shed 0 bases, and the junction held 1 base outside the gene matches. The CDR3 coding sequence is TGTGCCAGCAGTTCGGACAGGGGCTCCTACGAGCAGTACTTC. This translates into CASSSDRGSYEQYF.

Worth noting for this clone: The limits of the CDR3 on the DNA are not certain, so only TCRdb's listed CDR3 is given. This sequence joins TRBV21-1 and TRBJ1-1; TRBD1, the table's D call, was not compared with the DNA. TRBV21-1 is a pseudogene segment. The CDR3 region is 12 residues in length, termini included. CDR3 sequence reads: CASSRWAGGAFF.